This T cell receptor (beta chain) is from a study of blood T cell repertoires in COVID-19. About the study: Acute-phase and convalescent COVID-19 samples originated in the United States, Italy and Spain.

In this sample, this clone turned up once. Clones were sequenced by immunoSEQ multiplex PCR, and TCRdb holds only the in-frame ones, with some missing. This sample has approximately 200,000 clones; approximately 79% occur once, and the top ten carry about an eighth. The TCR originated in a woman aged 50 to 60 with acute or convalescent COVID-19. Sequencing was done on a sample of peripheral blood.

This CDR3 reads CSASGSPSGATYNEQFF. Written as DNA, the CDR3 is TGCAGTGCTAGTGGCTCTCCTAGCGGGGCCACCTACAATGAGCAGTTCTTC. V and J are TRBV20-1 and TRBJ2-1; 9 nucleotides agree with TRBD2. This CDR3 has 17 amino acids. CDR1 DFQATT and CDR2 SNEGSKA come from the germline V gene (reference sequence). V trimming: 3 bases; J trimming: 2 bases; junction bases outside the gene matches: 11.